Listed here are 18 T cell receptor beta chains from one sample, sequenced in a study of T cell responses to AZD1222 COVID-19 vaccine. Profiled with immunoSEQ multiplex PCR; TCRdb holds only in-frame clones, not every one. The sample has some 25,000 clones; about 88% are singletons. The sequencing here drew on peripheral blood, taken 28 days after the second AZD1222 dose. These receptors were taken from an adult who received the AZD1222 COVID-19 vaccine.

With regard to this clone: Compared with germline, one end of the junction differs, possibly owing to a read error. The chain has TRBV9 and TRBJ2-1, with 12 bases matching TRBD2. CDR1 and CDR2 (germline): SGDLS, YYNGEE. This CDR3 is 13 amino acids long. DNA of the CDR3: TGTGCTAGCAGCGCTAGCGGGAGGGCGGAGCAGTTCTTC. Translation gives CASSASGRAEQFF.

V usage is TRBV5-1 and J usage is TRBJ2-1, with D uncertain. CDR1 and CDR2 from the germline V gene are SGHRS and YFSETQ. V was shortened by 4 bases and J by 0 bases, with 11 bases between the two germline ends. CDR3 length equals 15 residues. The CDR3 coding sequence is TGCGCCAGCAGCAGAGCAACGGACTCCTACAATGAGCAGTTCTTC. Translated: CASSRATDSYNEQFF.

CDR3 loop: CASSYSATQTVYEQYF. CDR3 nucleotide sequence: TGTGCCAGCAGTTACTCGGCTACACAGACAGTATACGAGCAGTACTTC. V is TRBV6-5 and J is TRBJ2-7; tentative D call: TRBD1 (5 bases). This CDR3 contains 16 residues. The germline CDR1 and CDR2 sequences are MNHEY and SVGAGI. The germline V and J ends were trimmed by 0 bases and 4 bases, with 16 bases remaining between them.

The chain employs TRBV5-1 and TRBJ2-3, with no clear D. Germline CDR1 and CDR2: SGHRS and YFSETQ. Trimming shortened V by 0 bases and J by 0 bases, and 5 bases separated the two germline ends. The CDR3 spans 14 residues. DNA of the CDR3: TGCGCCAGCAGCTTGGTTCCTAGCACAGATACGCAGTATTTT. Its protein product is CASSLVPSTDTQYF.

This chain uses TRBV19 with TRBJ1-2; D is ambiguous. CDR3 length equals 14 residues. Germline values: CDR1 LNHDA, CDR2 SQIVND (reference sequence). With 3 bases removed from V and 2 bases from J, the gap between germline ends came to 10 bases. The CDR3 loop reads CASSIGQANYGYTF. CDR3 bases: TGTGCCAGTAGTATTGGGCAGGCGAACTATGGCTACACCTTC.

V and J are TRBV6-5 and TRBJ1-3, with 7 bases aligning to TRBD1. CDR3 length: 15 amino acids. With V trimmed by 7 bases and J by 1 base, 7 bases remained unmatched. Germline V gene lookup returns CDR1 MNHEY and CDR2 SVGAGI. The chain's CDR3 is CASTRGGESGNTIYF. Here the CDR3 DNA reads TGTGCCAGCACGCGAGGGGGCGAATCTGGAAACACCATATATTTT.

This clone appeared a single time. CDR3 amino acids: CASSGERYNEQFF. The CDR3 region has the DNA TGTGCCAGCAGTGGTGAGCGTTACAATGAGCAGTTCTTC. The chain couples TRBV2 to TRBJ2-1, with unresolved D. The CDR3 consists of 13 residues. Trimming removed 4 bases at V and 4 bases at J, with 8 bases between. CDR1 is SNHLY, CDR2 FYNNEI, per germline.

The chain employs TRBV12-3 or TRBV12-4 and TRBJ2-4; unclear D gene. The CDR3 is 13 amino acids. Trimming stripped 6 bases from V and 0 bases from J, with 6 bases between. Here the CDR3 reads CASSRLAKNIQYF. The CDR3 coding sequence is TGTGCCAGCAGCAGATTAGCCAAAAACATTCAGTACTTC.

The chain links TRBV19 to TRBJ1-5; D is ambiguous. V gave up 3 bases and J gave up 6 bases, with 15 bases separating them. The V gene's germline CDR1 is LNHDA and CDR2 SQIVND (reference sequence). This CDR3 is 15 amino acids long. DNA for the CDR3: TGTGCCAGTAGTATGTCAGGTTTGGATAGTCAGCCCCAGCATTTT. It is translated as CASSMSGLDSQPQHF.

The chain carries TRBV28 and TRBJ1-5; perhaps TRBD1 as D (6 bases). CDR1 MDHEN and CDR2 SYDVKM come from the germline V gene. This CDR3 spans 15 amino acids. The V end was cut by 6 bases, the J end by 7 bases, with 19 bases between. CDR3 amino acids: CASRVGDTGTQPQHF. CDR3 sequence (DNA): TGTGCCAGCAGGGTAGGGGACACGGGGACCCAGCCCCAGCATTTT.

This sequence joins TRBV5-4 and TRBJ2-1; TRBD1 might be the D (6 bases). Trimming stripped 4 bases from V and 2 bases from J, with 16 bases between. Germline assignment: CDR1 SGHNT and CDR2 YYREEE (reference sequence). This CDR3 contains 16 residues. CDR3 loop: CASSINTGLAYNEQFF. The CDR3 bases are TGTGCCAGCAGCATTAACACAGGGTTAGCCTACAATGAGCAGTTCTTC.

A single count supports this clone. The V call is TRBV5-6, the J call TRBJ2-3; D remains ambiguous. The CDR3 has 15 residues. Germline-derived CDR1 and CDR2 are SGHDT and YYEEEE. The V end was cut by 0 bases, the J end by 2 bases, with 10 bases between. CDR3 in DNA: TGTGCCAGCAGCTTGGGAGTGGGTCCCACAGATACGCAGTATTTT. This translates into CASSLGVGPTDTQYF.

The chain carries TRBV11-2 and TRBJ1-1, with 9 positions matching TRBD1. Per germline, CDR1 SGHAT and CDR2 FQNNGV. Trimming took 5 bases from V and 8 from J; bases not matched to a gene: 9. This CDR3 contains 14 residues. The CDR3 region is CASSILQGASEAFF. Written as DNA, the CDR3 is TGTGCCAGCAGCATACTACAGGGGGCATCGGAAGCTTTCTTT.

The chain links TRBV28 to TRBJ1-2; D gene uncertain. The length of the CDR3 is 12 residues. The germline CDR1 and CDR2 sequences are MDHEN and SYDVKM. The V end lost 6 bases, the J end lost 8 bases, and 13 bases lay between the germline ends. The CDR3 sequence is CASSRRTRGYTF. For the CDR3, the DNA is TGTGCCAGCAGCCGGAGGACGAGGGGCTACACCTTC.

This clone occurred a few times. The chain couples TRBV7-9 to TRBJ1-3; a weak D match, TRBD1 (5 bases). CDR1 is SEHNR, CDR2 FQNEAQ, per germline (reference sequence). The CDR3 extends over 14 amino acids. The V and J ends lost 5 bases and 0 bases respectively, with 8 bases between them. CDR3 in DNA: TGTGCCAGCAGCCGGGGGGACTCTGGAAACACCATATATTTT. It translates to CASSRGDSGNTIYF.

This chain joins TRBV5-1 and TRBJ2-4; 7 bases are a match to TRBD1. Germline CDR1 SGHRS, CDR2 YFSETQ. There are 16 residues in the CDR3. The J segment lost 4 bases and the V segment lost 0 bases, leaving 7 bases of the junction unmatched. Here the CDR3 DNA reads TGCGCCAGCAGCTTGGCTGTCGGACAGGCAAAAAACATTCAGTACTTC. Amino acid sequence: CASSLAVGQAKNIQYF.

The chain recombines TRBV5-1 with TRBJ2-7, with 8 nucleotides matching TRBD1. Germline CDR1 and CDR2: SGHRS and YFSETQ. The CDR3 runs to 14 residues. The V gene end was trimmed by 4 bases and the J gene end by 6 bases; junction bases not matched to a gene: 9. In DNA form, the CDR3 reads TGCGCCAGCAGCGTGGACAGGGTGGGTAGCGAGCAGTACTTC. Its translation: CASSVDRVGSEQYF.

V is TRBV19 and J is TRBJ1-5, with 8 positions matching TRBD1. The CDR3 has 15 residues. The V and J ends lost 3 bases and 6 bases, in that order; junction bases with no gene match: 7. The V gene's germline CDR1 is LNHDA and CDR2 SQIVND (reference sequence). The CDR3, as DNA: TGTGCCAGTAGTATCCCCAGGGGGCGATTTCAGCCCCAGCATTTT. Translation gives CASSIPRGRFQPQHF.